This TCR beta chain stems from a study of T-cell reconstitution after alpha-beta-depleted transplantation in children. General study findings and limits: T-cell counts and diversity at one year post-transplant came mainly from newly produced T cells.

A library of TCRbeta sequences, prepared with unique molecular identifiers, was generated. Each CDR3 protein gets one entry after TCRdb re-called the PCR reads with MiXCR. The sample has 90,000 to 120,000 distinct CDR3 sequences, 5.5% to 6.5% seen once. For this clonotype: Antigen unknown.

This CDR3 has 14 amino acids. Trimming cost V 0 bases and J 8 bases, with 13 bases left between them. Germline-derived CDR1 and CDR2 are MNHEY and SMNVEV (reference sequence). The sequences come from PBMCs, mostly from graft donor cells, collected 360 days after TCRalphabeta/CD19-depleted stem cell transplant. V usage is TRBV27 and J usage is TRBJ1-2; D ambiguous. The origin of this receptor is a male patient between 2 and 15 years old who had a stem cell transplant for acute lymphoblastic leukemia, so the T cells may come from the graft donor. The CDR3 nucleotides are TGTGCCAGCAGTTTATCGAGGGCAGGTTACGGCTACACCTTC. The encoded protein is CASSLSRAGYGYTF.